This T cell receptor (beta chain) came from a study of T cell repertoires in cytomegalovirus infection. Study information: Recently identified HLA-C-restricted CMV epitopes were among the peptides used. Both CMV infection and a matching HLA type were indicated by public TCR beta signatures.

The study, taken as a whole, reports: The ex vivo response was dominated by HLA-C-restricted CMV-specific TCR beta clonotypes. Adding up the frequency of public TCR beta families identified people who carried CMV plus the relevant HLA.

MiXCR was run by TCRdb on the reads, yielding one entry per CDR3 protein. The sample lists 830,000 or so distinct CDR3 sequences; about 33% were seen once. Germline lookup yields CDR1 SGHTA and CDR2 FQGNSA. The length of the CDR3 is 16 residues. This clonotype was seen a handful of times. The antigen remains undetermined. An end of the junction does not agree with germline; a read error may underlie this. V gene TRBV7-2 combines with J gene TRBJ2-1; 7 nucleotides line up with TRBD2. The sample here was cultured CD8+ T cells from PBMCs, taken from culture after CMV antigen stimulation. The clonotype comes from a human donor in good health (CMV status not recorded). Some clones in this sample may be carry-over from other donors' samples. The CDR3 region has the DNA TGTGCCAGTAGCTTAGTTGTACGGGGGGCCTACAATGAGCAGTTCTTC. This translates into CASSLVVRGAYNEQFF.